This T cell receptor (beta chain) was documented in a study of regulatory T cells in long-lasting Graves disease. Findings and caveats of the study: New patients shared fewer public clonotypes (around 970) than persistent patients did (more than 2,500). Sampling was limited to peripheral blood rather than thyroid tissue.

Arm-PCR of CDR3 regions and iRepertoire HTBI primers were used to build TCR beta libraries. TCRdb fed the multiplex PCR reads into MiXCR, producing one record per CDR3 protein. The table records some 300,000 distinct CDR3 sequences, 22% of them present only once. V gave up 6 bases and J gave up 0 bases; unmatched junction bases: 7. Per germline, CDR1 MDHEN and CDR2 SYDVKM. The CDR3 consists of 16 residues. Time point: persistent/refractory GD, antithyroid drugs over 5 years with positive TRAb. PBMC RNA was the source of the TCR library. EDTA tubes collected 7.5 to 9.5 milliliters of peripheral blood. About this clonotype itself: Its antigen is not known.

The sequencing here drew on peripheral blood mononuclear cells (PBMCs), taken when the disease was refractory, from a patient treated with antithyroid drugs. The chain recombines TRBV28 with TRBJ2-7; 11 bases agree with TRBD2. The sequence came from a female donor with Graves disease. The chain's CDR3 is CASSLSLAGGSYEQYF. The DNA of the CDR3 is TGTGCCAGCAGCCTCTCCCTAGCGGGAGGCTCCTACGAGCAGTACTTC.